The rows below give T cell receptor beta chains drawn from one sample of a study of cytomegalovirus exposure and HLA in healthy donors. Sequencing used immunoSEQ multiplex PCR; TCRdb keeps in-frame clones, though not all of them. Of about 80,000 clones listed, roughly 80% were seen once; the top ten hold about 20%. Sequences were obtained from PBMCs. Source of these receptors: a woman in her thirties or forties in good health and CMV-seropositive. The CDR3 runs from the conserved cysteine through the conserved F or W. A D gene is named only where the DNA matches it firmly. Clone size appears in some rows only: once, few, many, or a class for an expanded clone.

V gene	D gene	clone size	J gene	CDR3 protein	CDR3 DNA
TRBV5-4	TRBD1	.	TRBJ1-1	CASRPAGGANTEAFF	TGTGCCAGCAGACCCGCAGGGGGCGCGAACACTGAAGCTTTCTTT
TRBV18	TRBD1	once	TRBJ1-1	CASSPGQELTEAFF	TGTGCCAGCTCACCGGGACAGGAGCTTACTGAAGCTTTCTTT
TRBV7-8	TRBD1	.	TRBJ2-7	CASSLNSAGQGVYEQYF	TGTGCCAGCAGCTTAAATTCAGCCGGACAGGGGGTCTACGAGCAGTACTTC
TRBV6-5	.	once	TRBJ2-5	CASTNTRGETQYF	TGTGCCAGCACCAATACTAGAGGAGAGACCCAGTACTTC
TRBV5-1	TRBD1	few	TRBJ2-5	CASSRQGQETQYF	TGCGCCAGCAGCCGACAGGGCCAAGAGACCCAGTACTTC
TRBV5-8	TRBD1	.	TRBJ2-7	CASSLQGQGDEQYF	TGTGCCAGCAGCTTACAGGGACAGGGCGACGAGCAGTACTTC
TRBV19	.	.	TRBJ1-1	CASSITRGEAFF	TGTGCCAGTAGTATCACCAGGGGTGAAGCTTTCTTT
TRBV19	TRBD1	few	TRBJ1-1	CASSTSDRGNTEAFF	TGTGCCAGTAGTACCTCGGACAGGGGAAACACTGAAGCTTTCTTT
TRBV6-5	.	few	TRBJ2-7	CASKGGERYEQYF	TGTGCCAGCAAAGGCGGGGAAAGGTACGAGCAGTACTTC
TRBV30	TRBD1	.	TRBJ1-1	CAWRGQGRAAEAFF	TGTGCCTGGAGGGGACAGGGGCGGGCCGCTGAAGCTTTCTTT
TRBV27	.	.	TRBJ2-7	CASSWIRDSSYEQYF	TGTGCCAGCAGTTGGATCCGGGATAGCTCCTACGAGCAGTACTTC
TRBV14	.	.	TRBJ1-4	CASSRGLREEKLFF	TGTGCCAGCAGCCGGGGGCTGAGGGAAGAAAAACTGTTTTTT
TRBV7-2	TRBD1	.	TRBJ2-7	CASSPSGQGNYEQYF	TGTGCCAGCAGCCCGTCCGGACAGGGGAACTACGAGCAGTACTTC
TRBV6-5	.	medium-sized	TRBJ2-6	CASSYSQESGANVLTF	TGTGCCAGCAGTTACTCACAGGAATCTGGGGCCAACGTCCTGACTTTC
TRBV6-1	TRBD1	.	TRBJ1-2	CASSEALRTGQNYGYTF	TGTGCCAGCAGTGAAGCGTTAAGGACAGGGCAGAACTATGGCTACACCTTC
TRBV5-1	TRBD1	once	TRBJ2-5	CASSSPAVDRVGTQYF	TGCGCCAGCAGCTCGCCCGCAGTGGACAGGGTGGGGACCCAGTACTTC
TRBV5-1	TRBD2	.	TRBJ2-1	CASSPGTSGGSGEQFF	TGCGCCAGCAGCCCGGGGACTAGCGGGGGGTCTGGAGAGCAGTTCTTC
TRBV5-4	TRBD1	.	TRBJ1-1	CASSLLGQGMANTEAFF	TGTGCCAGCAGCCTCCTAGGACAGGGTATGGCGAACACTGAAGCTTTCTTT